This TCR beta chain is from a study of identical twins (dated by TCRdb to about 2016). Some background on the complete study: TCR alpha and beta repertoires from monozygotic twins, unrelated adults of various ages and cord blood were deep-sequenced to test whether fetal clonotypes persist. To rule out contamination, replicate twin experiments were performed at different times with different library preparation protocols.

The library was obtained by 5' RACE. The sequencing machine was an Illumina HiSeq 2000. Template switching added a universal primer binding site, and the final cDNA carried a unique molecular identifier that allowed TCR cDNA molecules to be counted accurately. Specific primers in the conserved constant-segment region were used to synthesize first-strand cDNA for the TCR alpha and beta chains. Each cDNA library was double barcoded, with a SMART-Mk sample barcode plus Illumina barcodes, to control for contamination. TruSeq adapter sequences and Illumina sample barcodes were added in two successive PCR steps. TCR alpha and beta cDNA libraries were sequenced on the Illumina HiSeq platform with custom primers. The paper's processing steps were these. Unique molecular identifiers were extracted from raw reads with MiGEC, and CDR3 positions were determined with MiXCR. Recombination models were inferred per individual with the repgenHMM and IGoR tools using an EM algorithm. Shared clonotype analysis was performed with the tcR package in R, normalizing sharing by the product of cloneset sizes. To study raw recombination without the effects of thymic and clonal selection, out-of-frame nonproductive sequences were analyzed. The public sequencing data were trimmed at Q25 with fastp and processed into clonotypes with MiXCR by TCRdb, which kept only in-frame beta chains. Each record represents a unique CDR3 protein, reported with the most common genes and DNA among its rows. The V and J calls and clone size are TCRdb's, not the authors'. For this sample the table gives fewer than 650,000 distinct CDR3 sequences, of which under 8.5% were detected only once. Clones ranked in the top ten supply 1.6% of the sample.

Broader findings and caveats from the paper: Abundant cord blood beta clonotypes had fewer insertions, young adult naive repertoires showed a similar but weaker trend, and memory repertoires showed no such trend. In beta out-of-frame sequences, excess twin sharing was weaker, because having fewer shared sequences lowered the signal-to-noise ratio. Compared with coincidental sharing between unrelated individuals, an excess of low generation-probability sequences was observed among out-of-frame TCR alpha sequences shared between twins. Out-of-frame TCR alpha sharing in monozygotic twins was systematically underestimated by recombination models, whereas sharing between unrelated individuals was in agreement with the recombination models. Zero-insertion analyses could be partly confounded by invariant T cells such as MAIT and iNKT, though diverse VJ usage argued against such confounding for most clonotypes. Because the same donors could not be followed over many years, the conclusions depended on cross-sectional statistical analysis.

CDR1 is given as KGHDR and CDR2 as SFDVKD, both from the germline V gene. The CDR3 has 16 amino acids, counting the end cysteine and phenylalanine. Only CDR3 DNA is held: 48 bases, read in frame from base 1. V was cut back by 3 bases and J by 0 bases, leaving a gap of 11 bases between them. All donors were healthy Caucasians. The twin cohort comprised three pairs of female monozygotic twins, all aged roughly 18 to 30 years. Peripheral blood mononuclear cells were used as the source from which RNA for TCR libraries was isolated. This clonotype was observed a few times. The antigen this receptor binds is unknown. No clone much larger than this one lies a single base away; base qualities are absent. These same records also appear under a second study, on yellow fever vaccine responses in identical twins. As noted in the second study: According to the authors, in identical twins the way T cells responded to vaccination appeared partly convergent and partly personalized. The study precisely tracked vaccine-responding T cell clones in identical twins.

The sample comprised PBMCs. The chain joins TRBV24-1 to TRBJ2-1; matching of 6 bases hints at TRBD2 as the D gene. This TCR was recovered from a woman aged 18-29 years in good health. The CDR3 loop reads CATSDGAGTSYNEQFF. The bases are TGTGCCACCAGTGATGGGGCGGGGACCTCCTACAATGAGCAGTTCTTC.